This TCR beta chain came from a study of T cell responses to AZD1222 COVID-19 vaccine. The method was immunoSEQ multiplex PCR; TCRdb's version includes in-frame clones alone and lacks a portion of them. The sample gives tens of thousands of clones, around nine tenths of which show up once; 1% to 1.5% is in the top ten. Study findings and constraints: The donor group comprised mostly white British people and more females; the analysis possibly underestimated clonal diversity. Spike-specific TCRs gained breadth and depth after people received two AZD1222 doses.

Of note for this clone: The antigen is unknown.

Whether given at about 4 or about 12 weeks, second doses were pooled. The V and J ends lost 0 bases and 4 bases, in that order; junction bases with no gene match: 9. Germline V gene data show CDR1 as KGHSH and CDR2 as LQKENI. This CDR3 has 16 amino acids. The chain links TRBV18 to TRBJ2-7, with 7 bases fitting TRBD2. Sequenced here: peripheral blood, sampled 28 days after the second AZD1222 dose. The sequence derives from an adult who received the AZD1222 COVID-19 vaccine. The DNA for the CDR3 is TGTGCCAGCTCACCACCTCCGGGGAGGGCAGGGTACGAGCAGTACTTC. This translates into CASSPPPGRAGYEQYF. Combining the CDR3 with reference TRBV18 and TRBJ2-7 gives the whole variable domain NAGVMQNPRHLVRRRGQEARLRCSPMKGHSHVYWYRQLPEEGLKFMVYLQKENIIDESGMPKERFSAEFPKEGPSILRIQQVVRGDSAAYFCASSPPPGRAGYEQYFGPGTRLTVT.